This T cell receptor beta chain was captured by sequencing in a study of T cell responses to AZD1222 COVID-19 vaccine. Remarks on this clone: One end of the junction fails to match germline, which may point to a read error.

TCRdb's table, derived via immunoSEQ multiplex PCR, lists solely in-frame clones and lacks some. The table shows around 130,000 clones, with roughly 90% occurring only once. Both about-4-week and about-12-week second-dose recipients were combined. The germline V gene encodes CDR1 DFQATT and CDR2 SNEGSKA (reference sequence). The CDR3 runs 11 residues. This material consisted of peripheral blood, taken 28 days after the second AZD1222 dose. The source of this sequence is an adult who received the AZD1222 COVID-19 vaccine. The chain is built from TRBV20-1 and TRBJ2-5; perhaps TRBD1 as D (5 bases). The CDR3: CSARDRETQYF. CDR3 nucleotides: TGCAGTGCTCGAGACAGAGAGACCCAGTACTTC.